This TCR beta chain was profiled in a study of blood T cell repertoires in COVID-19. Across the whole study: Both acute and convalescent COVID-19 samples were obtained from the United States, Italy and Spain.

CDR1 is SGHRS, CDR2 YFSETQ, per germline. The CDR3 runs 14 residues. Trimming shortened V by 0 bases and J by 1 base, and 7 bases separated the two germline ends. How the authors handled the data: The authors estimated nucleated cell counts from reference gene primer amplification. Sequencing was performed with immunoSEQ multiplex PCR; in TCRdb, only in-frame clones are kept and a portion is missing. V and J calls and clone size follow that table, whereas D and trimming were derived from the DNA. Altogether fewer than 150,000 clones are present, about 85% being singletons, with the ten largest covering 3% to 4%.

This receptor was obtained from a man in his forties with acute or convalescent COVID-19. This chain uses TRBV5-1 with TRBJ1-1; D not certain. Sequencing used peripheral blood. CDR3 region: CASSLGAANTEAFF. In nucleotides, the CDR3 is TGCGCCAGCAGCTTGGGCGCGGCGAACACTGAAGCTTTCTTT.